This TCR beta chain was found in a study of blood T cell repertoires in COVID-19. The wider study: Specimens from acute and convalescent COVID-19 originated in the United States, Italy and Spain. PBMCs, B-cell-depleted T cells, or T cells provided the cDNA or gDNA that made up the material.

Methods used by the authors: Reference gene primer amplification gave nucleated cell count estimates. The table came from immunoSEQ multiplex PCR; TCRdb's copy has only in-frame clones and leaves some out. V and J calls and clone size follow that table, whereas D and trimming were derived from the DNA. This sample has over 200,000 clones, with more than 85% found just once. Germline-derived CDR1 and CDR2 are SGHRS and YFSETQ. This CDR3 is built from 15 residues. V lost 4 bases and J lost 1; bases outside the gene matches: 5. This TCR came from a man in his fifties or sixties with COVID-19, enrolled during active disease. The chain couples TRBV5-1 to TRBJ2-3; 8 nucleotides align to TRBD1. Input material: peripheral blood. CDR3 amino acids: CASSRGQGGTDTQYF. The CDR3 coding sequence is TGCGCCAGCAGCCGCGGACAGGGCGGCACAGATACGCAGTATTTT.